This TCR beta chain was profiled in a study of human T cells and chemical hapten exposure. Specified time point: pre-sensitization, week 0. Treatment denoted: therapeutic diphenylcyclopropenone sensitization with weekly scalp DPC. V lost 9 bases to trimming and J lost 4 bases; unmatched junction nucleotides: 13. From germline, CDR1 is ENHRY and CDR2 SYGVKD. This CDR3 comprises 15 residues. TCRdb fed the RACE reads into MiXCR, producing one record per CDR3 protein. Here the sample spans around 56,000 distinct CDR3 sequences, 9.5% to 10% being singletons. This TCR came from a man aged 35 to 55 with alopecia areata. Some clones in this sample may be carry-over from other donors' samples. This chain uses TRBV10-3 with TRBJ2-7, with TRBD2 matching over 9 bases. The specimen comprised whole blood, sampled in connection with sensitization to the hapten diphenylcyclopropenone (DPC). The CDR3 DNA sequence: TGTGCCATAGCGGGAGGACCGGGAGGAGCATACGAGCAGTACTTC. Its protein product is CAIAGGPGGAYEQYF.